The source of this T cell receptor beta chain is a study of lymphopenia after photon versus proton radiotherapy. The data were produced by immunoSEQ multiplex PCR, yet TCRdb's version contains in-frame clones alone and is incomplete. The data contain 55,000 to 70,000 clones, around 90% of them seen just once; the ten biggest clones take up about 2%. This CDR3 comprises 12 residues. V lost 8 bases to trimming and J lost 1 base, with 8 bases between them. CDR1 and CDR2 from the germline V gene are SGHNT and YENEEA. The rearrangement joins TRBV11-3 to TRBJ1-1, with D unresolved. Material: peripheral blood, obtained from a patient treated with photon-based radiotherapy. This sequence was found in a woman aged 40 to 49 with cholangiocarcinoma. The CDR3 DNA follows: TGTGCCAGCTCGAGCTCGAACACTGAAGCTTTCTTT. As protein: CASSSSNTEAFF.